Listed below are T cell receptor beta chains from one sample, sequenced in a study of cytomegalovirus exposure and HLA in healthy donors. Produced via immunoSEQ multiplex PCR; TCRdb's table is partial and in-frame only. The table lists about 180,000 clones, 84% of them singletons. Sequenced material: PBMCs. The receptor set was obtained from a girl aged 5-17 years in good health and CMV-seropositive. Each CDR3 is given with its conserved first and last residue. Fields, in order: J gene, D gene, clone size, V gene, CDR3 DNA, CDR3 protein. The D gene is left open where the match is weak. Some rows have no size entry. The others give once, few or many, or a class for an expanded clone.

j_gene: TRBJ1-1
d_gene: TRBD1
abundance: .
v_gene: TRBV5-6
CDR3nt: TGTGCCAGCAGAAGACAGGGAGAGGATACTGAAGCTTTCTTT
CDR3aa: CASRRQGEDTEAFF

j_gene: TRBJ1-1
d_gene: TRBD1
abundance: .
v_gene: TRBV7-8
CDR3nt: TGTGCCAGCAGCCCGAGGGGGCAGGGTGAAGCTTTCTTT
CDR3aa: CASSPRGQGEAFF

j_gene: TRBJ2-1
d_gene: TRBD2
abundance: once
v_gene: TRBV14
CDR3nt: TGTGCCAGCAGCCAAGAGTGGACTAGCGGGTACAATGAGCAGTTCTTC
CDR3aa: CASSQEWTSGYNEQFF

j_gene: TRBJ2-1
d_gene: TRBD2
abundance: .
v_gene: TRBV4-1
CDR3nt: TGCGCCAGCAGCCTCTCTAGCGGGGGGCGAGTGTTCTTC
CDR3aa: CASSLSSGGRVFF

j_gene: TRBJ1-1
d_gene: .
abundance: .
v_gene: TRBV5-1
CDR3nt: TGCGCCAGCAGCTTGGAGGGAGGGAACACTGAAGCTTTCTTT
CDR3aa: CASSLEGGNTEAFF

j_gene: TRBJ2-1
d_gene: .
abundance: .
v_gene: TRBV7-9
CDR3nt: TGTGCCAGCAGCTTAGACTATGAGCAGTTCTTC
CDR3aa: CASSLDYEQFF

j_gene: TRBJ1-2
d_gene: .
abundance: .
v_gene: TRBV9
CDR3nt: TGTGCCAGCAGCGTAGGTTCCAGGGCAGGGGATGGCTACACCTTC
CDR3aa: CASSVGSRAGDGYTF

j_gene: TRBJ1-2
d_gene: TRBD1
abundance: .
v_gene: TRBV25-1
CDR3nt: TGTGCCAGCACCGGCAGGGGGAATGGCTACACCTTC
CDR3aa: CASTGRGNGYTF

j_gene: TRBJ1-1
d_gene: TRBD1
abundance: once
v_gene: TRBV10-3
CDR3nt: TGTGCCATCAGTGGGTGGGACAGGGGGAACACTGAAGCTTTCTTT
CDR3aa: CAISGWDRGNTEAFF

j_gene: TRBJ1-1
d_gene: .
abundance: .
v_gene: TRBV6-5
CDR3nt: TGTGCCAGCAGTTACGTCAGGGCCTTGACTGAAGCTTTCTTT
CDR3aa: CASSYVRALTEAFF

j_gene: TRBJ1-4
d_gene: TRBD1
abundance: once
v_gene: TRBV6-5
CDR3nt: TGTGCCAGCAGGGGCGGACAGGGGGCGAATGAAAAACTGTTTTTT
CDR3aa: CASRGGQGANEKLFF

j_gene: TRBJ2-7
d_gene: .
abundance: .
v_gene: TRBV6-6
CDR3nt: TGTGCCAGCAGTTATGGGGGGGCGAATATCTACGAGCAGTACTTC
CDR3aa: CASSYGGANIYEQYF

j_gene: TRBJ2-1
d_gene: .
abundance: .
v_gene: TRBV29-1
CDR3nt: TGCAGCGTTGGGAGGACAGAGCACGATGAGCAGTTCTTC
CDR3aa: CSVGRTEHDEQFF

j_gene: TRBJ1-1
d_gene: .
abundance: once
v_gene: TRBV6-5
CDR3nt: TGTGCCAGCAGCCGACAGAATGAAGCTTTCTTT
CDR3aa: CASSRQNEAFF

j_gene: TRBJ2-5
d_gene: .
abundance: .
v_gene: TRBV9
CDR3nt: TGTGCCAGCAGCGTAGGAGCCAGGATGGAGACCCAGTACTTC
CDR3aa: CASSVGARMETQYF

j_gene: TRBJ1-1
d_gene: .
abundance: .
v_gene: TRBV11-2
CDR3nt: TGTGCCAGCAGCCCAGGGAAGGGAAGACACACTGAAGCTTTCTTT
CDR3aa: CASSPGKGRHTEAFF

j_gene: TRBJ2-5
d_gene: .
abundance: few
v_gene: TRBV12-5
CDR3nt: TGTGCTAGTGGTTTGCAGGGAATTCAAGAGACCCAGTACTTC
CDR3aa: CASGLQGIQETQYF

j_gene: TRBJ2-6
d_gene: TRBD1
abundance: once
v_gene: TRBV29-1
CDR3nt: TGCAGCCTTGTGGGACAGGGGGCGAGAGGGGCCAACGTCCTGACTTTC
CDR3aa: CSLVGQGARGANVLTF

j_gene: TRBJ1-1
d_gene: .
abundance: .
v_gene: TRBV6-1
CDR3nt: TGTGCCAGCACCAAACAGGACACCACTGAAGCTTTCTTT
CDR3aa: CASTKQDTTEAFF

j_gene: TRBJ2-7
d_gene: .
abundance: once
v_gene: TRBV5-1
CDR3nt: TGCGCCAGCAGCTTACAAAGCTCCTACGAGCAGTACTTC
CDR3aa: CASSLQSSYEQYF

j_gene: TRBJ1-5
d_gene: .
abundance: .
v_gene: TRBV6-1
CDR3nt: TGTGCCAGCAGTGAAGTTGGCAGGGTAGGAAGCAATCAGCCCCAGCATTTT
CDR3aa: CASSEVGRVGSNQPQHF

j_gene: TRBJ1-3
d_gene: TRBD1
abundance: .
v_gene: TRBV19
CDR3nt: TGTGCCAGTAGTACGGGACAGGGAAGTGGAAACACCATATATTTT
CDR3aa: CASSTGQGSGNTIYF

j_gene: TRBJ2-3
d_gene: TRBD2
abundance: .
v_gene: TRBV7-2
CDR3nt: TGTGCCAGCAGCTCTTGGACTAGCGGCACAGATACGCAGTATTTT
CDR3aa: CASSSWTSGTDTQYF

j_gene: TRBJ2-3
d_gene: .
abundance: .
v_gene: TRBV9
CDR3nt: TGTGCCAGCAGCGCCGGAGGGGGGGCAGATACGCAGTATTTT
CDR3aa: CASSAGGGADTQYF

j_gene: TRBJ1-1
d_gene: .
abundance: .
v_gene: TRBV14
CDR3nt: TGTGCCAGCAGCCGGAGGGAGGGAGAGGGAGCTTTCTTT
CDR3aa: CASSRREGEGAFF

j_gene: TRBJ2-5
d_gene: TRBD1
abundance: .
v_gene: TRBV10-3
CDR3nt: TGTGCCATCGGAGTGAGGACAGGGAGGAAGACCCAGTACTTC
CDR3aa: CAIGVRTGRKTQYF

j_gene: TRBJ1-2
d_gene: .
abundance: .
v_gene: TRBV6-5
CDR3nt: TGTGCCAGCAGTTACTCGTCCCTCGGGTTATCAGAGGGCTACACCTTC
CDR3aa: CASSYSSLGLSEGYTF

j_gene: TRBJ2-3
d_gene: TRBD2
abundance: few
v_gene: TRBV7-9
CDR3nt: TGTGCCAGCAGCCGGAGGCGGGGGGGCGAAGATACGCAGTATTTT
CDR3aa: CASSRRRGGEDTQYF

j_gene: TRBJ2-5
d_gene: TRBD2
abundance: .
v_gene: TRBV6-1
CDR3nt: TGTGCCAGCAGTGAAATTGGGACCAGCGGGGAGCAGTACTTC
CDR3aa: CASSEIGTSGEQYF

j_gene: TRBJ2-7
d_gene: TRBD1
abundance: .
v_gene: TRBV6-1
CDR3nt: TGTGCCAGCACCCCACGGACAGGGGGTTCCTACGAGCAGTACTTC
CDR3aa: CASTPRTGGSYEQYF

j_gene: TRBJ1-2
d_gene: .
abundance: .
v_gene: TRBV6-5
CDR3nt: TGTGCCAGCAGTTACGGAGCGGGGGAGTACTATGGCTACACCTTC
CDR3aa: CASSYGAGEYYGYTF

j_gene: TRBJ2-1
d_gene: TRBD1
abundance: few
v_gene: TRBV27
CDR3nt: TGTGCCAGCAGTTTGACAGGGAACCCGCACAATGAGCAGTTCTTC
CDR3aa: CASSLTGNPHNEQFF

j_gene: TRBJ2-7
d_gene: TRBD1
abundance: few
v_gene: TRBV11-2
CDR3nt: TGTGCCAGCAGCCTAACCGGGACAGGGGGCTACGAGCAGTACTTC
CDR3aa: CASSLTGTGGYEQYF

j_gene: TRBJ1-4
d_gene: TRBD1
abundance: .
v_gene: TRBV18
CDR3nt: TGTGCCAGCTCAACAGGGGGCTCGGCTAATGAAAAACTGTTTTTT
CDR3aa: CASSTGGSANEKLFF

j_gene: TRBJ2-5
d_gene: .
abundance: .
v_gene: TRBV2
CDR3nt: TGTGCCAGCACCCCAAGTTGGGCACAAGAGACCCAGTACTTC
CDR3aa: CASTPSWAQETQYF

j_gene: TRBJ1-2
d_gene: .
abundance: .
v_gene: TRBV14
CDR3nt: TGTGCCAGCAGCCAAGCTAGAGAGGGCTACACCTTC
CDR3aa: CASSQAREGYTF

j_gene: TRBJ2-7
d_gene: .
abundance: once
v_gene: TRBV4-2
CDR3nt: TGTGCCAGCAGCCAAAGGAGGGCAGGTTACGAGCAGTACTTC
CDR3aa: CASSQRRAGYEQYF

j_gene: TRBJ1-1
d_gene: TRBD1
abundance: .
v_gene: TRBV27
CDR3nt: TGTGCCAGCAGTCTCAGATATCCGGGACAGGGGCCCTTGAACACTGAAGCTTTCTTT
CDR3aa: CASSLRYPGQGPLNTEAFF

j_gene: TRBJ2-2
d_gene: TRBD1
abundance: .
v_gene: TRBV7-3
CDR3nt: TGTGCCAGCAGCAGAGACAGGGGGGGAAACACCGGGGAGCTGTTTTTT
CDR3aa: CASSRDRGGNTGELFF

j_gene: TRBJ2-1
d_gene: .
abundance: .
v_gene: TRBV12-5
CDR3nt: TGTGCTAGTGGTTTGGTACACCAGGGGAGCTCCTACAATGAGCAGTTCTTC
CDR3aa: CASGLVHQGSSYNEQFF

j_gene: TRBJ1-1
d_gene: .
abundance: .
v_gene: TRBV9
CDR3nt: TGTGCCAGCAGCGTAGACGGCACTGAAGCTTTCTTT
CDR3aa: CASSVDGTEAFF

j_gene: TRBJ2-5
d_gene: TRBD1
abundance: .
v_gene: TRBV5-6
CDR3nt: TGTGCCAGCAGCTTGGGACAGGGGAAAGAGACCCAGTACTTC
CDR3aa: CASSLGQGKETQYF

j_gene: TRBJ2-2
d_gene: TRBD2
abundance: once
v_gene: TRBV9
CDR3nt: TGTGCCAGCAGTCAGACTCCCCTAGCGGGGGGGCCTGCCGGGGAGCTGTTTTTT
CDR3aa: CASSQTPLAGGPAGELFF

j_gene: TRBJ2-7
d_gene: TRBD2
abundance: once
v_gene: TRBV6-6
CDR3nt: TGTGCCAGCAGTTACCCCGGGGAGGGATCCTACGAGCAGTACTTC
CDR3aa: CASSYPGEGSYEQYF

j_gene: TRBJ1-6
d_gene: TRBD1
abundance: .
v_gene: TRBV12-5
CDR3nt: TGTGCTAGTGGCTCCGGGACAGGGACTTCACCCCTCCACTTT
CDR3aa: CASGSGTGTSPLHF

j_gene: TRBJ1-6
d_gene: .
abundance: .
v_gene: TRBV6-5
CDR3nt: TGTGCCAGCAGTTCTCGGGAGAGCTCCTATAATTCACCCCTCCACTTT
CDR3aa: CASSSRESSYNSPLHF

j_gene: TRBJ2-1
d_gene: TRBD2
abundance: .
v_gene: TRBV5-4
CDR3nt: TGTGCCAGCAGCTTGGGCGGGGGTTACTACAATGAGCAGTTCTTC
CDR3aa: CASSLGGGYYNEQFF

j_gene: TRBJ2-5
d_gene: TRBD2
abundance: .
v_gene: TRBV9
CDR3nt: TGTGCCAGCAGCGCCGCTAGCGGGGGGGCAAAAGAGACCCAGTACTTC
CDR3aa: CASSAASGGAKETQYF

j_gene: TRBJ1-1
d_gene: TRBD1
abundance: .
v_gene: TRBV9
CDR3nt: TGTGCCAGCAGCGCCCATGGGGCCGGGACAGGGGGGAGAGAAGCTTTCTTT
CDR3aa: CASSAHGAGTGGREAFF

j_gene: TRBJ1-2
d_gene: TRBD1
abundance: few
v_gene: TRBV15
CDR3nt: TGTGCCACCAGCAGAGACGGCTGGACAGGGGGCTATGGCTACACCTTC
CDR3aa: CATSRDGWTGGYGYTF